This T cell receptor beta chain comes out of a study of cytomegalovirus exposure and HLA in healthy donors. Study results and caveats: CMV serostatus stood as the only immune exposure information on hand. According to the study, 160 or so TCR beta chains were cytomegalovirus-associated. Later analysis identified several of the most significant clusters that appeared linked to common viral pathogens.

Amplification used 60 Vbeta primers and 13 Jbeta primers. Produced via immunoSEQ multiplex PCR; TCRdb's table is partial and in-frame only. The sample consists of roughly 140,000 clones, 80% of them appearing once. There are 16 residues in the CDR3. CDR1 is MNHEY, CDR2 SMNVEV, per germline (reference sequence). Trimming pared 6 bases from V and 0 bases from J, leaving 17 bases between. With regard to this clone: Its antigen is undetermined.

The chain carries TRBV27 and TRBJ1-1; D not resolved. What was sequenced was PBMCs. The sequence was obtained from a man in his forties or fifties in good health and CMV-seropositive. The CDR3 loop is CASSFGVGLMNTEAFF. DNA for the CDR3: TGTGCCAGCAGCTTCGGGGTAGGCCTCATGAACACTGAAGCTTTCTTT.